This T cell receptor beta chain was obtained from a study of OX40 agonist ivuxolimab in advanced cancers. Some clones are missing from TCRdb's copy, which holds only in-frame ones; the method was immunoSEQ multiplex PCR. The sample holds some 72,000 clones; 92% are singletons and the top ten take 0.5% to 0.55%. CDR1 and CDR2 (germline): LGHNA, YNFKEQ. The ends lost 3 bases at V and 4 bases at J; junction bases unmatched: 5. The CDR3 has 14 amino acids. Anyone with autoimmune disease history or systemic immunosuppression was excluded. This clone turned up a few times. Its antigen is currently unknown. Whole-study findings and limits: Researchers report that CD8+ T cells had, on average, more expanded clones than CD4+. Low normalized clonal expansion also occurred in some nonresponding patients. Circulating CD4+ and CD8+ T cells showed clonal expansion by week 6 at 0.1 to 3.0 mg/kg.

The sequence was obtained from an adult with an advanced solid tumor such as melanoma, head and neck, liver or kidney cancer. The starting material was CD4+ or CD8+ T cells sorted from blood, obtained in a trial of the OX40 agonist ivuxolimab. The V call is TRBV4-2, the J call TRBJ2-5; 7 nucleotides agree with TRBD2. Written as DNA, the CDR3 is TGTGCCAGCAGCCAGGATCGCGGGAGAGAGACCCAGTACTTC. Protein sequence: CASSQDRGRETQYF.